This passage covers 7 T cell receptor beta chains from one sample sequenced in a study of blood T cell repertoires in COVID-19. The assay was immunoSEQ multiplex PCR, and TCRdb's table has in-frame clones only and misses some. Counted here are 200,000 or so clones, 85% to 90% occurring once; the ten biggest clones make up approximately 3.4%. Specimen: PBMCs or T cells enriched from blood (not recorded which). The source is a woman aged 18-35 years in a cohort exposed to, infected with or recovered from COVID-19 (not recorded which).

V is TRBV3-1 (or the pseudogene TRBV3-2) and J is TRBJ1-1, with TRBD1 matching over 9 bases. The CDR3 totals 14 residues. Trimming took 3 bases from V and 9 from J; bases not matched to a gene: 8. Germline CDR1 reads LGHDT; CDR2 reads YNNKEL (reference sequence). This CDR3 reads CASSQGTGLGQAFF. CDR3 DNA sequence: TGTGCCAGCAGCCAGGGGACAGGGTTGGGGCAAGCTTTCTTT.

The CDR3 DNA sequence: TGTGCCAGCGCCCGGGGGTACGGAAACACCATATATTTT. This translates into CASARGYGNTIYF. V is TRBV28 and J is TRBJ1-3, with D possibly matching TRBD1 (5 bases). The ends were cut back, 8 bases at V and 4 bases at J, with 12 bases in the middle. The CDR3 totals 13 residues. Germline CDR1 is MDHEN and CDR2 is SYDVKM.

This chain links TRBV19 with TRBJ2-4; possible D gene TRBD1, 6 bases. The CDR3 is 16 amino acids. The V gene's germline CDR1 is LNHDA and CDR2 SQIVND (reference sequence). V shed 3 bases and J shed 9 bases, with 21 bases lying between them. The DNA of the CDR3 is TGTGCCAGTAGTATTGGCAGGGGTCCCTATCGTAGCATTCAGTACTTC. This sequence encodes CASSIGRGPYRSIQYF.

The chain is built from TRBV3-1 (or the pseudogene TRBV3-2) and TRBJ1-1; the D is unclear. This CDR3 is built from 14 residues. The germline V and J ends were trimmed by 0 bases and 3 bases, with 8 bases remaining between them. The germline V gene encodes CDR1 LGHDT and CDR2 YNNKEL (reference sequence). This chain's CDR3 is CASSQDSGDTEAFF. CDR3 coding DNA: TGTGCCAGCAGCCAAGATTCGGGAGACACTGAAGCTTTCTTT.

The chain joins TRBV3-1 (or the pseudogene TRBV3-2) to TRBJ2-6; D is unresolved. The CDR3 has 17 residues. Looked up from germline, CDR1 is LGHDT and CDR2 is YNNKEL (reference sequence). Trimming cost V 2 bases and J 0 bases, with 11 bases left between them. CDR3 bases: TGTGCCAGCAGCCAACAGATATTATCCTCTGGGGCCAACGTCCTGACTTTC. Encoded protein: CASSQQILSSGANVLTF.

The rearrangement uses TRBV6-5 and TRBJ1-2, with a tentative D call TRBD1 (6 bases). V was cut by 5 bases and J by 3 bases, with 13 bases left in between. This CDR3 is 14 amino acids long. In germline, CDR1 is MNHEY, CDR2 SVGAGI. CDR3 nucleotide sequence: TGTGCCAGCAGTCCTCAACAGGGCTACTATGGCTACACCTTC. This codes for CASSPQQGYYGYTF.

The chain combines TRBV19 with TRBJ1-5; no reliable D call. Germline CDR1 reads LNHDA; CDR2 reads SQIVND (reference sequence). This CDR3 is 12 amino acids long. V lost 9 bases to trimming and J lost 4 bases, with 10 bases between them. CDR3 sequence: CASAYGNQPQHF. CDR3 in DNA: TGTGCCAGCGCCTACGGTAATCAGCCCCAGCATTTT.